The 11 T cell receptor beta chains below all came from one sample that was sequenced in a study of blood T cell repertoires in COVID-19. Profiled with immunoSEQ multiplex PCR; TCRdb holds only in-frame clones, not every one. The table shows around 170,000 clones, with less than 90% occurring only once. Sequenced sample: PBMCs or T cells enriched from blood (not recorded which). The receptors were gathered from a woman in her forties or fifties who had recovered from COVID-19.

The chain uses TRBV7-2 and TRBJ2-7, with unresolved D. Germline V gene lookup returns CDR1 SGHTA and CDR2 FQGNSA. The CDR3 totals 15 residues. The V end lost 5 bases, the J end lost 2 bases, and 16 bases lay between the germline ends. CDR3: CASSLHPRNTYEQYF. In DNA, the CDR3 is TGTGCCAGCAGCCTGCACCCTAGAAACACCTACGAGCAGTACTTC.

The V gene is TRBV11-1, the J gene TRBJ1-1; 8 bases are shared with TRBD1. Looked up from germline, CDR1 is SGHAT and CDR2 is FQDESV (reference sequence). Trimming cost V 5 bases and J 9 bases; bases outside gene matches: 5. CDR3 length: 12 residues. The CDR3 DNA follows: TGTGCCAGCAGCCCCAGGACAGGGCAAGCTTTCTTT. Protein: CASSPRTGQAFF. The full variable domain, in which reference TRBV11-1 and TRBJ1-1 provide the parts outside the CDR3, is EAEVAQSPRYKITEKSQAVAFWCDPISGHATLYWYRQILGQGPELLVQFQDESVVDDSQLPKDRFSAERLKGVDSTLKIQPAELGDSAMYLCASSPRTGQAFFGQGTRLTVV.

The chain combines TRBV5-4 with TRBJ1-1; weak D call: TRBD1 (5 bases). Germline CDR1 is SGHNT and CDR2 is YYREEE (reference sequence). The CDR3 consists of 14 residues. The V end lost 5 bases, the J end lost 3 bases, and 14 bases lay between the germline ends. The CDR3, as DNA: TGTGCCAGCAGGGACACGATGTTCGACACTGAAGCTTTCTTT. Translated: CASRDTMFDTEAFF.

Notes on this clone: Other DNA sequences in the same sample also yield this CDR3. The rearrangement uses TRBV7-2 and TRBJ2-3; D remains unclear. The germline CDR1 and CDR2 sequences are SGHTA and FQGNSA. Between the trimmed V and J ends, which lost 0 bases and 5 bases, there was a span of 6 bases. The CDR3 extends over 13 amino acids. The CDR3 here is CASSLAGRDTQYF. CDR3 nucleotides: TGTGCCAGCAGCTTAGCGGGCAGAGATACGCAGTATTTT. Filled out from reference TRBV7-2 and TRBJ2-3, the complete variable domain reads GAGVSQSPSNKVTEKGKDVELRCDPISGHTALYWYRQSLGQGLEFLIYFQGNSAPDKSGLPSDRFSAERTGGSVSTLTIQRTQQEDSAVYLCASSLAGRDTQYFGPGTRLTVL.

This rearrangement joins TRBV3-1 (or the pseudogene TRBV3-2) to TRBJ2-5; 8 nucleotides agree with TRBD2. The V gene's germline CDR1 is LGHDT and CDR2 YNNKEL (reference sequence). This CDR3 has 14 residues. Trimming took 3 bases from V and 2 from J; bases not matched to a gene: 2. CDR3 nucleotides: TGTGCCAGCAGCCAGGAGCGGGGGCAAGAGACCCAGTACTTC. Protein: CASSQERGQETQYF.

This chain links TRBV5-4 with TRBJ2-7; the D is unclear. From germline, CDR1 is SGHNT and CDR2 YYREEE (reference sequence). The V gene lost 2 bases and the J gene lost 6 bases, with 9 bases spanning the gap. There are 12 residues in the CDR3. The CDR3 loop is CASSFDRSEQYF. The CDR3 DNA follows: TGTGCCAGCAGCTTTGATAGATCCGAGCAGTACTTC.

The rearrangement uses TRBV6-5 and TRBJ2-1, with 7 bases identical to TRBD1. Germline V gene lookup returns CDR1 MNHEY and CDR2 SVGAGI. This CDR3 is 15 amino acids long. V was clipped by 2 bases and J by 0 bases; unmatched bases: 1. CDR3 nucleotides: TGTGCCAGCAGTTACGCAGGGGGCTCCTACAATGAGCAGTTCTTC. Encoded protein: CASSYAGGSYNEQFF.

The rearrangement uses TRBV5-6 and TRBJ2-3, with a tentative D call TRBD2 (5 bases). CDR3 length: 15 residues. Germline CDR1 SGHDT, CDR2 YYEEEE. V gave up 0 bases and J gave up 4 bases, with 12 bases separating them. The CDR3 bases are TGTGCCAGCAGCTTGGGGCTAGCTTGGGCAGATACGCAGTATTTT. Its translation: CASSLGLAWADTQYF. The full variable domain, its missing parts supplied by reference TRBV5-6 and TRBJ2-3, is DAGVTQSPTHLIKTRGQQVTLRCSPKSGHDTVSWYQQALGQGPQFIFQYYEEEERQRGNFPDRFSGHQFPNYSSELNVNALLLGDSALYLCASSLGLAWADTQYFGPGTRLTVL.

The rearrangement joins TRBV2 to TRBJ1-2; no firm D call. This CDR3 has 14 residues. V dropped 3 bases and J dropped 2 bases, with 10 bases sitting between them. Germline V gene data show CDR1 as SNHLY and CDR2 as FYNNEI. The CDR3 coding sequence is TGTGCCAGCAGTGAGGGCTCGGGGAACTATGGCTACACCTTC. It yields the protein CASSEGSGNYGYTF.

The rearrangement links TRBV5-4 to TRBJ1-1; TRBD1 agrees at 10 bases. Losses at the gene ends were 3 bases for V and 9 bases for J; bases not matched to a gene: 5. Germline lookup yields CDR1 SGHNT and CDR2 YYREEE (reference sequence). The CDR3 loop spans 13 amino acids. DNA of the CDR3: TGTGCCAGCAGCTGGGACAGGGGAAGCCAAGCTTTCTTT. Encoded protein: CASSWDRGSQAFF.

This clone was picked up one time. The genes are TRBV12-3 or TRBV12-4 and TRBJ2-2, with D hard to call. V lost 1 base, J lost 6 bases, and 6 bases lay in between. The CDR3 is 13 amino acids. The chain's CDR3 is CASSLGVPGELFF. CDR3 in DNA: TGTGCCAGCAGTTTAGGCGTCCCCGGGGAGCTGTTTTTT.